The T cell receptor (beta chain) under discussion was sequenced for a study of T cell repertoires in cytomegalovirus infection. Study summary: CMV infection plus the matching HLA type was flagged by public TCR beta signatures.

TCRdb fed the reads into MiXCR, producing one record per CDR3 protein. The sample has approximately 500,000 distinct CDR3 sequences, about 10% seen once; the top ten hold about 10%. In this sample, this clonotype turned up many times. Its antigen remains unknown. CDR3 length equals 14 residues. CDR1 is MDHEN, CDR2 SYDVKM, per germline. Trimming took off 3 bases at V and 5 bases at J, with 11 bases between the two ends. Study-level findings and limits: Summed public TCR beta family frequency identified CMV carriers bearing the relevant HLA. HLA-C-restricted CMV-specific TCR beta clonotypes were dominant in the ex vivo response.

The specimen was PBMCs. The receptor was isolated from a human donor in good health (CMV status not recorded). Some clones in this sample may be carry-over from other donors' samples. The rearrangement joins TRBV28 to TRBJ1-5; D call uncertain. CDR3 sequence: CASSLVQRDQPQHF. CDR3 coding DNA: TGTGCCAGCAGTTTGGTACAGAGGGATCAGCCCCAGCATTTT. Full variable domain (rest looked up from reference TRBV28 and TRBJ1-5): DVKVTQSSRYLVKRTGEKVFLECVQDMDHENMFWYRQDPGLGLRLIYFSYDVKMKEKGDIPEGYSVSREKKERFSLILESASTNQTSMYLCASSLVQRDQPQHFGDGTRLSIL.